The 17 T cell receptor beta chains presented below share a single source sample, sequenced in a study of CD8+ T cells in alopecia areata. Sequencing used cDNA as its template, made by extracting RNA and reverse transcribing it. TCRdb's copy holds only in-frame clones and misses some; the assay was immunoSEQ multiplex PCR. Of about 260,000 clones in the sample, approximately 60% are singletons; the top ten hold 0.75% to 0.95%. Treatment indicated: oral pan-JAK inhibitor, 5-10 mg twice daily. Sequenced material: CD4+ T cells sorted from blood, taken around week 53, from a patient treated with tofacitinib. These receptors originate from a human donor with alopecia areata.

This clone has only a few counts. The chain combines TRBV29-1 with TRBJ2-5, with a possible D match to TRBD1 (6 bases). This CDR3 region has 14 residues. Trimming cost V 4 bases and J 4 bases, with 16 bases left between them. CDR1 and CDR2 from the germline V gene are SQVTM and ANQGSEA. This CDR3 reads CSVVAGAVIETQYF. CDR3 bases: TGCAGCGTTGTCGCAGGGGCAGTGATAGAGACCCAGTACTTC. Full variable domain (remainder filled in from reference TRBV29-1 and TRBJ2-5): SAVISQKPSRDICQRGTSLTIQCQVDSQVTMMFWYRQQPGQSLTLIATANQGSEATYESGFVIDKFPISRPNLTFSTLTVSNMSPEDSSIYLCSVVAGAVIETQYFGPGTRLLVL.

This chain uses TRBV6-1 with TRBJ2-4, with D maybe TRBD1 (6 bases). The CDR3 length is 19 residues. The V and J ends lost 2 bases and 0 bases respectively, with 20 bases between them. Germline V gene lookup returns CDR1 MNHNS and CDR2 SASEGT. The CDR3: CASSENEVFGGLAKNIQYF. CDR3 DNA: TGTGCCAGCAGTGAAAACGAAGTGTTTGGGGGCTTAGCCAAAAACATTCAGTACTTC.

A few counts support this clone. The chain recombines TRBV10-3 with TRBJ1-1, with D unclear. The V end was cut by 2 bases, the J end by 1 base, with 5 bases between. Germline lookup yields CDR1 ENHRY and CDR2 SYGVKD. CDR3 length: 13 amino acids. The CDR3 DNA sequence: TGTGCCATCAGTGAGAGCCGGAACACTGAAGCTTTCTTT. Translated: CAISESRNTEAFF.

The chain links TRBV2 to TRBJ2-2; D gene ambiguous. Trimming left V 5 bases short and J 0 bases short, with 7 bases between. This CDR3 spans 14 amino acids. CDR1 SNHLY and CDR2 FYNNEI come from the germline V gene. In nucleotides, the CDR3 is TGTGCCAGCAGTATAGACTCGAACACCGGGGAGCTGTTTTTT. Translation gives CASSIDSNTGELFF.

CDR3 sequence: CASSLDAGINEKLFF. The DNA for the CDR3 is TGCGCCAGCAGCTTGGACGCAGGGATTAATGAAAAACTGTTTTTT. The chain couples TRBV5-1 to TRBJ1-4; D may be TRBD1 (5 bases). This CDR3 comprises 15 residues. Germline V gene lookup returns CDR1 SGHRS and CDR2 YFSETQ. V was shortened by 0 bases and J by 4 bases, with 10 bases between the two germline ends.

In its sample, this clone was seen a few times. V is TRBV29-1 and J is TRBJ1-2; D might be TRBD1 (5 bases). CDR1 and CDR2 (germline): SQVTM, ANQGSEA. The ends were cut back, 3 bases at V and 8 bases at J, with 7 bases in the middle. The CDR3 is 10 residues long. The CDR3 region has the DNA TGCAGCGTTGACCAGGGCGGCTACACCTTC. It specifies CSVDQGGYTF.

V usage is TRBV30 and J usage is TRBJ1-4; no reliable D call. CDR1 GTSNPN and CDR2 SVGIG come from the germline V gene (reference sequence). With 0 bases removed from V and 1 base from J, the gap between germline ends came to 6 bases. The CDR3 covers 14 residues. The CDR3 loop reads CAWSVRRTNEKLFF. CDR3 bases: TGTGCCTGGAGTGTTCGAAGAACTAATGAAAAACTGTTTTTT.

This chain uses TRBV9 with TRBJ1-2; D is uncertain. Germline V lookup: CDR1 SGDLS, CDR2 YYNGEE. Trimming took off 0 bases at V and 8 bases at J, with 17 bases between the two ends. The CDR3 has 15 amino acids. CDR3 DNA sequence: TGTGCCAGCAGCGTAGCGTGGCAGGCGGACCAGGGCTACACCTTC. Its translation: CASSVAWQADQGYTF.

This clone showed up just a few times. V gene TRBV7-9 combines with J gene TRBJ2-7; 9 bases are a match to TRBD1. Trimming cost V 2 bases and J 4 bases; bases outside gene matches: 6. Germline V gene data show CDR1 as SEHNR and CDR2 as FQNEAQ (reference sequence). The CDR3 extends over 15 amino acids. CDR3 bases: TGTGCCAGCAGCTTACTGGACAGGGGACGATACGAGCAGTACTTC. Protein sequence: CASSLLDRGRYEQYF. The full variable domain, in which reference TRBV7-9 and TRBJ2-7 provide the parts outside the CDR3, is DTGVSQNPRHKITKRGQNVTFRCDPISEHNRLYWYRQTLGQGPEFLTYFQNEAQLEKSRLLSDRFSAERPKGSFSTLEIQRTEQGDSAMYLCASSLLDRGRYEQYFGPGTRLTVT.

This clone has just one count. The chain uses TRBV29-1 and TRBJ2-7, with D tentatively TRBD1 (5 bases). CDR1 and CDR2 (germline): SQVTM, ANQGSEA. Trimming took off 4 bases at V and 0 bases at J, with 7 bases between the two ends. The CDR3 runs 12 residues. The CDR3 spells CSVGGNSYEQYF. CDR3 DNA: TGCAGCGTTGGGGGCAACTCCTACGAGCAGTACTTC.

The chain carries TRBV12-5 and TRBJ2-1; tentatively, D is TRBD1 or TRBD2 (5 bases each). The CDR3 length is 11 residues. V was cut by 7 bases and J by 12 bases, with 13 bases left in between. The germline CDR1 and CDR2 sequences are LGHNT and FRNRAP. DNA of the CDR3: TGTGCTAGTGCCCTCAATGGGGGGCAGTTCTTC. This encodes CASALNGGQFF.

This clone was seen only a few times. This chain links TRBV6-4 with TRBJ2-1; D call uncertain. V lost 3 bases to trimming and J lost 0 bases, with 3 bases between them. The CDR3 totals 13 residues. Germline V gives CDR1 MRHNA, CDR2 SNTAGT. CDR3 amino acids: CASSENSYNEQFF. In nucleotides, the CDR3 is TGTGCCAGCAGTGAGAACTCCTACAATGAGCAGTTCTTC.

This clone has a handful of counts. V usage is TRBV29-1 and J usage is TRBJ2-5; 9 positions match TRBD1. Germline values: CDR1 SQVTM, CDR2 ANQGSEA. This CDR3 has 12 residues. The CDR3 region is CRADRGYETQYF. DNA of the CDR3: TGCAGAGCCGACAGGGGGTATGAGACCCAGTACTTC. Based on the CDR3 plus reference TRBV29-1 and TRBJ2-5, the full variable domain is SAVISQKPSRDICQRGTSLTIQCQVDSQVTMMFWYRQQPGQSLTLIATANQGSEATYESGFVIDKFPISRPNLTFSTLTVSNMSPEDSSIYLCRADRGYETQYFGPGTRLLVL.

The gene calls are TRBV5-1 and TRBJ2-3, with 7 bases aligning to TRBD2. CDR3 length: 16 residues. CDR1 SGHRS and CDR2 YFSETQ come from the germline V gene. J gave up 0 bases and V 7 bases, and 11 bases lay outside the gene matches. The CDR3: CASVPLASGSTDTQYF. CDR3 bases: TGCGCCAGCGTCCCCCTTGCTAGCGGCAGCACAGATACGCAGTATTTT.

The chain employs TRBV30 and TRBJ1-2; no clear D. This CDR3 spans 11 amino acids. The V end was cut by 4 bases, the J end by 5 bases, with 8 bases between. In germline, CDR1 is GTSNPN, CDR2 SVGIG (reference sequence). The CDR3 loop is CAWTGPYGYTF. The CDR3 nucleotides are TGTGCCTGGACCGGACCTTATGGCTACACCTTC.

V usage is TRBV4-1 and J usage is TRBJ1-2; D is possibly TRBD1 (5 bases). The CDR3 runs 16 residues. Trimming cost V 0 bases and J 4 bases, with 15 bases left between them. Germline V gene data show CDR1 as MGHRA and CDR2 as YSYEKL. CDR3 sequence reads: CASSQDSTGGFYGYTF. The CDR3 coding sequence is TGCGCCAGCAGCCAAGATAGCACAGGAGGTTTCTATGGCTACACCTTC.

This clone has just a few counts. The DNA for the CDR3 is TGTGCCAGCAGCTCCGGGACTAGCGGGGGGTGGGTCAAAAACATTCAGTACTTC. This gives the protein CASSSGTSGGWVKNIQYF. V and J are TRBV7-2 and TRBJ2-4, with 15 positions matching TRBD2. Germline loops: CDR1 SGHTA, CDR2 FQGNSA. V lost 4 bases and J lost 3; bases outside the gene matches: 7. This CDR3 has 18 amino acids. Supplemented by reference TRBV7-2 and TRBJ2-4, the full variable domain reads GAGVSQSPSNKVTEKGKDVELRCDPISGHTALYWYRQSLGQGLEFLIYFQGNSAPDKSGLPSDRFSAERTGGSVSTLTIQRTQQEDSAVYLCASSSGTSGGWVKNIQYFGAGTRLSVL.